The clone carrying this T cell receptor beta chain was counted ten times or more. This record belongs to a study of T cells in Graves' hyperthyroidism and ophthalmopathy. Amplification of TCR beta CDR3 regions was performed using RNA transcripts as template. First-round RT-PCR of the TCR CDR3 relied on the HTBI primer set. TCRdb re-derived calls from the multiplex PCR reads in MiXCR, one entry per CDR3 protein. This sample yields about 350,000 distinct CDR3 sequences, of which roughly a sixth are seen a single time; around 35% belongs to the top ten. The clonotype comes from a woman aged 30 to 39 with Graves' hyperthyroidism that later progressed to Graves' ophthalmopathy. The sequencing input was blood.

As DNA, the CDR3 is TGTGCCAGCAGTCCTTTGACAGGTATGAGAGCCGAGCAGTACTTC. Its protein product is CASSPLTGMRAEQYF. The rearrangement links TRBV12-3 or TRBV12-4 to TRBJ2-7; the D gene is possibly TRBD1 (6 bases). This CDR3 spans 15 amino acids. Trimming removed 5 bases from V and 6 bases from J, with 20 bases in between.